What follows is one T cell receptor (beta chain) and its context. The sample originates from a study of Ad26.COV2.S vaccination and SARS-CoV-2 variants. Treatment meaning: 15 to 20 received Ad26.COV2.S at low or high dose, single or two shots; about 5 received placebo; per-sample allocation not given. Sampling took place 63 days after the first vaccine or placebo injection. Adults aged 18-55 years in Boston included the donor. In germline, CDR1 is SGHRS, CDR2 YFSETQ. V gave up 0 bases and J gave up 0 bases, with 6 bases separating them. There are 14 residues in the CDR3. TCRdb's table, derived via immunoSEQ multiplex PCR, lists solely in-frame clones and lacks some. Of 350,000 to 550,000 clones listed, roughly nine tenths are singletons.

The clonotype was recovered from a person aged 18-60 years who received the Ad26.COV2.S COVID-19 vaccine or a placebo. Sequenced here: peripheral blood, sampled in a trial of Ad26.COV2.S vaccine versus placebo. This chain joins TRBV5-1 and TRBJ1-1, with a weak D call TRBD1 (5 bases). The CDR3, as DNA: TGCGCCAGCAGCTTGGAGGGGTTGAACACTGAAGCTTTCTTT. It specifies CASSLEGLNTEAFF.